This T cell receptor (beta chain) was sequenced in a study of identical twins. There are 14 residues in the CDR3. Germline assignment: CDR1 SNHLY and CDR2 FYNNEI. V lost 6 bases and J lost 3, with 11 bases in between. In regard to this clonotype: What it binds is unknown.

A universal primer site was incorporated via template switching, and the cDNA contained unique molecular identifiers. One entry per CDR3 protein, called by TCRdb with MiXCR from the 5' RACE reads. The table includes fewer than 650,000 distinct CDR3 sequences, 9.5% to 10% detected once. General observations from the study: Within monozygotic twins, out-of-frame TCR alpha sharing was underestimated by the models.

These data were also reused for a study on yellow fever vaccine responses in identical twins.

Source material: PBMCs. The J gene is TRBJ1-4, the V gene TRBV2; D might be TRBD1 (5 bases). This clonotype originated in a woman aged 18-29 years in good health. CDR3 residues: CASRRGPANEKLFF. CDR3 nucleotides: TGTGCCAGCAGGAGGGGACCAGCTAATGAAAAACTGTTTTTT. Complete variable domain (other parts from reference TRBV2 and TRBJ1-4): EPEVTQTPSHQVTQMGQEVILRCVPISNHLYFYWYRQILGQKVEFLVSFYNNEISEKSEIFDDQFSVERPDGSNFTLKIRSTKLEDSAMYFCASRRGPANEKLFFGSGTQLSVL.